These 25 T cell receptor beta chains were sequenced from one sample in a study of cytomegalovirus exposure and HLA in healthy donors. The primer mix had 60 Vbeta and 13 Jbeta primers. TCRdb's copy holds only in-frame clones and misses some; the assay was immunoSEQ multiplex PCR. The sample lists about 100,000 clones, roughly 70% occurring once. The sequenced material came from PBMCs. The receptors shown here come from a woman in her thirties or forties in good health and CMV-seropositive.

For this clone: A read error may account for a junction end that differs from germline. CDR3 in DNA: TGTGCTAGCAGCTTGGGACAAGGCCAAGAGACCCAGTACTTC. This gives the protein CASSLGQGQETQYF. The V call is TRBV7-7, the J call TRBJ2-5; TRBD1 might be the D (6 bases). CDR3 length: 14 amino acids. The germline gives CDR1 SSHAT, CDR2 FNYEAQ (reference sequence).

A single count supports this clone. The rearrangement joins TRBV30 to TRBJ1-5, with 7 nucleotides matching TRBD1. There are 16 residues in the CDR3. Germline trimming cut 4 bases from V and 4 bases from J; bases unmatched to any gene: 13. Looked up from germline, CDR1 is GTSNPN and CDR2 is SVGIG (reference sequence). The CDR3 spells CAWTSKTGSLNQPQHF. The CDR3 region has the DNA TGTGCCTGGACATCCAAGACAGGGTCCTTAAATCAGCCCCAGCATTTT.

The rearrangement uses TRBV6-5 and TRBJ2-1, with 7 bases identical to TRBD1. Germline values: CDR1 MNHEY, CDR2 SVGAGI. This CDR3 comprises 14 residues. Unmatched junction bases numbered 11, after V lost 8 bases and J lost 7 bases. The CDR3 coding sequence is TGTGCCAGCGCACCTGGGACAGCTAAAAATGAGCAGTTCTTC. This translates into CASAPGTAKNEQFF.

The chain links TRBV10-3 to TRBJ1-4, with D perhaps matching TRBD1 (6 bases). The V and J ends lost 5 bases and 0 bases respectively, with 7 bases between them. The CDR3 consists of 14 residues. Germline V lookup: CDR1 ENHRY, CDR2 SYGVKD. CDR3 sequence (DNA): TGTGCCATCAGTAGGACAGCAACTAATGAAAAACTGTTTTTT. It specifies CAISRTATNEKLFF.

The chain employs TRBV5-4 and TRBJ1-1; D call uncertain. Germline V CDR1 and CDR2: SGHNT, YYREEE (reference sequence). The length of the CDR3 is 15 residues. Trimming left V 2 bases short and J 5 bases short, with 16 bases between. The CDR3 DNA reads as TGTGCCAGCAGCTTACGGTTCAGGTCCACAACTGAAGCTTTCTTT. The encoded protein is CASSLRFRSTTEAFF.

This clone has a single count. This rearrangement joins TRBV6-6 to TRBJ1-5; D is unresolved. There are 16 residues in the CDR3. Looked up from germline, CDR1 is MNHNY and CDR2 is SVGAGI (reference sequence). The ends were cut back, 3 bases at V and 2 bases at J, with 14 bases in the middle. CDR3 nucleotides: TGTGCCAGCAGTTATGAACCGAATAGCGGCAATCAGCCCCAGCATTTT. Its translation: CASSYEPNSGNQPQHF.

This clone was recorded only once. The chain's CDR3 is CASSSRLGGTDTQYF. CDR3 nucleotide sequence: TGTGCCAGCAGCTCCCGACTAGGGGGCACAGATACGCAGTATTTT. The chain carries TRBV7-9 and TRBJ2-3; D possibly corresponds to TRBD2 (6 bases). The V gene's germline CDR1 is SEHNR and CDR2 FQNEAQ (reference sequence). The CDR3 totals 15 residues. The V end was cut by 4 bases, the J end by 1 base, with 12 bases between.

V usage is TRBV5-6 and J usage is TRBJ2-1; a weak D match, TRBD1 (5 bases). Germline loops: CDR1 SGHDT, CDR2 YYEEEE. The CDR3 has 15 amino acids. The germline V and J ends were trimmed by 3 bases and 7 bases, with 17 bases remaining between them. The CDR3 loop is CASSYDRQLWNEQFF. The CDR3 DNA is TGTGCCAGCAGCTACGACCGACAGTTGTGGAATGAGCAGTTCTTC.

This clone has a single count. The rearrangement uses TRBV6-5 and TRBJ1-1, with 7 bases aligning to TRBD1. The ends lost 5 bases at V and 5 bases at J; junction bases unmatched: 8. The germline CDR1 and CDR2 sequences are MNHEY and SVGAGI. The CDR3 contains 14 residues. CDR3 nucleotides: TGTGCCAGCAGTCCTTCGACAGGGTGGACTGAAGCTTTCTTT. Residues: CASSPSTGWTEAFF.

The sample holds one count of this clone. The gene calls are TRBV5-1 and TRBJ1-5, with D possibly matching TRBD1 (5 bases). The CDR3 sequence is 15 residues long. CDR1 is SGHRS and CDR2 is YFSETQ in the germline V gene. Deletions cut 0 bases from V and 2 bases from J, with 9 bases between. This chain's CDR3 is CASSLGGEGNQPQHF. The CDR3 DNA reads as TGCGCCAGCAGCTTGGGGGGGGAAGGCAATCAGCCCCAGCATTTT.

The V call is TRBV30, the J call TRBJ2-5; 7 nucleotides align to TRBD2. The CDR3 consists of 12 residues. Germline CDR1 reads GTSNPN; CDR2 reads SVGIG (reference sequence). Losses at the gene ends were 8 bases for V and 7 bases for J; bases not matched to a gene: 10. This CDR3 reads CAGGGSPATQYF. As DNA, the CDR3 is TGTGCCGGGGGGGGTAGTCCGGCGACCCAGTACTTC. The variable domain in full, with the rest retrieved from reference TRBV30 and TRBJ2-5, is SQTIHQWPATLVQPVGSPLSLECTVEGTSNPNLYWYRQAAGRGLQLLFYSVGIGQISSEVPQNLSASRPQDRQFILSSKKLLLSDSGFYLCAGGGSPATQYFGPGTRLLVL.

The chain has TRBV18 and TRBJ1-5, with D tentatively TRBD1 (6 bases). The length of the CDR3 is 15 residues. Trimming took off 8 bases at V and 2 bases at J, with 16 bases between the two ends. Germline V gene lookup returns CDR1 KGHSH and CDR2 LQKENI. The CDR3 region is CASRTTGMGNQPQHF. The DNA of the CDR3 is TGTGCCAGCCGTACTACAGGGATGGGCAATCAGCCCCAGCATTTT. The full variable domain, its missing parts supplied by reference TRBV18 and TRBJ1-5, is NAGVMQNPRHLVRRRGQEARLRCSPMKGHSHVYWYRQLPEEGLKFMVYLQKENIIDESGMPKERFSAEFPKEGPSILRIQQVVRGDSAAYFCASRTTGMGNQPQHFGDGTRLSIL.

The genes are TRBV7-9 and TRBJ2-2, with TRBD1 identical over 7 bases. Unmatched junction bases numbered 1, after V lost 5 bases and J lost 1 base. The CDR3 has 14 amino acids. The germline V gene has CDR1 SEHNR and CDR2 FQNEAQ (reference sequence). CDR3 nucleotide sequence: TGTGCCAGCAGCCGGACAGGGAACACCGGGGAGCTGTTTTTT. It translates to CASSRTGNTGELFF.

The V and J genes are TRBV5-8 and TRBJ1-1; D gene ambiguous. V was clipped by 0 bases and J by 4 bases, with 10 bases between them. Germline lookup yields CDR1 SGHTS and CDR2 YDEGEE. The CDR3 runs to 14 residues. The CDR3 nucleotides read TGTGCCAGCAGCTTGGACGGAGGACGCACTGAAGCTTTCTTT. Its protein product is CASSLDGGRTEAFF.

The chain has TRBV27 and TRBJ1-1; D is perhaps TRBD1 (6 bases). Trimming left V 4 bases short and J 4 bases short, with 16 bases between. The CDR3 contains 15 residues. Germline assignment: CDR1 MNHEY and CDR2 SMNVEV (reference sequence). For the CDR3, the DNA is TGTGCCAGCAGTTCCACTACACAGGGCTCCACTGAAGCTTTCTTT. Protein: CASSSTTQGSTEAFF.

The CDR3 DNA is TGCGCCAGCAGCCAAGATCGGGAATATGGCTACACCTTC. Its protein product is CASSQDREYGYTF. This rearrangement joins TRBV4-1 to TRBJ1-2, with unresolved D. The CDR3 totals 13 residues. Germline loops: CDR1 MGHRA, CDR2 YSYEKL. V was shortened by 0 bases and J by 5 bases, with 7 bases between the two germline ends.

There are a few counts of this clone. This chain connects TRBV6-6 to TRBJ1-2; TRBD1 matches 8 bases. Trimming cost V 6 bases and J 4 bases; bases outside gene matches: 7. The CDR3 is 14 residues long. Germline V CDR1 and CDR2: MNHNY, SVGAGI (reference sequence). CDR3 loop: CASSDQGAGYGYTF. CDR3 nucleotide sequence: TGTGCCAGCAGCGACCAGGGGGCCGGCTATGGCTACACCTTC.

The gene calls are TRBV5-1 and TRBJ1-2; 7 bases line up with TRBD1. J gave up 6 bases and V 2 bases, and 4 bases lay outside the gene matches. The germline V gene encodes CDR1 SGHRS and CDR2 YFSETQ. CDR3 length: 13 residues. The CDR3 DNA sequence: TGCGCCAGCAGCTTAGACAGGGCAGATGGCTACACCTTC. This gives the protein CASSLDRADGYTF.

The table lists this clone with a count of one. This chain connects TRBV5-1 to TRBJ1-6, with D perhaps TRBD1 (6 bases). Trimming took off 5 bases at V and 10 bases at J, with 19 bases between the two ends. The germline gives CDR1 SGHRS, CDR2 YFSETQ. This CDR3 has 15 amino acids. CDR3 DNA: TGCGCCAGCAGTTTGTGGGGGGGGGCAGAATCACCCCTCCACTTT. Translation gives CASSLWGGAESPLHF.

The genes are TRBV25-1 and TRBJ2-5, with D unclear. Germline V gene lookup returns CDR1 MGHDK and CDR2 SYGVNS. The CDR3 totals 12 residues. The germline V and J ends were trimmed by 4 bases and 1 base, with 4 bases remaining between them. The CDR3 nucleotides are TGTGCCAGCAGTGCCATCCAAGAGACCCAGTACTTC. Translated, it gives CASSAIQETQYF.

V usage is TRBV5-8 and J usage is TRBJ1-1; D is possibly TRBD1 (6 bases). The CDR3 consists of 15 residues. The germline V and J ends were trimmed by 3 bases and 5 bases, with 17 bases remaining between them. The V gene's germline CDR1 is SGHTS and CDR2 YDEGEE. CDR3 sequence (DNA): TGTGCCAGCAGCTCACGCAACAGGGTATCAACTGAAGCTTTCTTT. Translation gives CASSSRNRVSTEAFF.

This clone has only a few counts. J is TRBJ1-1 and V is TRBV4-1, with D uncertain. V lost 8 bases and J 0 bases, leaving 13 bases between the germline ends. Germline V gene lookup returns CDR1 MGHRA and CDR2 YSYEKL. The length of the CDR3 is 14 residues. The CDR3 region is CASSRTALNTEAFF. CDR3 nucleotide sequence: TGCGCCAGCTCCCGGACTGCCCTGAACACTGAAGCTTTCTTT.

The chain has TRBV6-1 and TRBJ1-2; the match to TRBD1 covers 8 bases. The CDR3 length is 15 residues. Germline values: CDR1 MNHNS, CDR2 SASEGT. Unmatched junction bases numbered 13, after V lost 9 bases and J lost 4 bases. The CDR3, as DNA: TGTGCCAGTATATCGGGACAGGTCTCTGGCTATGGCTACACCTTC. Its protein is CASISGQVSGYGYTF.

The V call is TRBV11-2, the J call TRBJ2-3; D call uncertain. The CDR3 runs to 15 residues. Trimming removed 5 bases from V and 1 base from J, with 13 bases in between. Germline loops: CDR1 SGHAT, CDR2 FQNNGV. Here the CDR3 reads CASSLALYGTDTQYF. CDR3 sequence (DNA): TGTGCCAGCAGCCTGGCCCTTTATGGCACAGATACGCAGTATTTT.

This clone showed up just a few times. DNA for the CDR3: TGCGCCAGCAGCCAGTTTACCAGGGGGCTTAATTCACCCCTCCACTTT. Translation: CASSQFTRGLNSPLHF. The V call is TRBV4-1, the J call TRBJ1-6; 8 bases align to TRBD1. Germline V gene lookup returns CDR1 MGHRA and CDR2 YSYEKL. The length of the CDR3 is 16 residues. V lost 3 bases, J lost 6 bases, and 7 bases stayed unmatched.